This record covers a single T cell receptor (beta chain). This receptor's antigen is unknown. One base away there is no much larger clone; base qualities are not given. The treatment or condition tag for this specimen amounts to: allogeneic hematopoietic cell transplantation with graft depleted of TCRalphabeta T cells and CD19 B cells. The children who served as transplant recipients had been given grafts of TCRalphabeta/CD19-depleted allogeneic hematopoietic cells. The data derive from a study of T-cell reconstitution after alpha-beta-depleted transplantation in children (dated by TCRdb to 2016 to 2018). Regarding the complete study: Using TCR repertoire profiling, the study followed T-cell immune reconstitution in a quantitative way in children after TCRalphabeta/CD19-depleted allogeneic hematopoietic cell transplantation. Beyond this particular receptor, the publication reports: In some patients, the high TCRbeta diversity seen at day 60 was put down to recipient T cells and intrathymic progenitors that had survived conditioning. The frequencies of hyperexpanded clones fell over the following months, and after one year, T-cell counts and TCRbeta diversity were mostly attributed to newly produced T cells. The apparently early recovery of alphabetaT-cell counts about two months after transplant reportedly depended on only several hundred rapidly expanded clones that came from non-depleted graft cells.

The protocol used for the library was PCR. The instrument was an Illumina HiSeq 2500. TCR libraries were prepared with molecular barcoding, using unique molecular identifiers to normalize TCRbeta repertoire quantification. TCRdb reran the public reads through fastp at Q25 and MiXCR, keeping productive beta chains. Records with the same CDR3 protein are collapsed into one entry carrying the most frequent genes and DNA. The sample yields about 98,000 distinct CDR3 sequences; more than 20% were counted once. Jointly, the top ten make up 20% to 25% of the sample. According to the germline V gene, CDR1 reads SGHAT and CDR2 reads FQNNGV. Cut back by 0 bases and 7 bases, the V and J ends lie 12 bases apart. The CDR3 covers 15 residues, taking in both the cysteine and the phenylalanine. The DNA shown is the 45-base CDR3, in frame from base 1.

The sequenced sample was PBMCs, obtained before TCRalphabeta/CD19-depleted stem cell transplant. The source of this sequence is a boy aged 2 to 10 with acute lymphoblastic leukemia, due to receive a stem cell transplant. Here the chain combines TRBV11-2 and TRBJ2-2, with no D gene named confidently. In nucleotide form, the sequence is TGTGCCAGCAGCTTAGAGCCCCGATTGATCGGGGAGCTGTTTTTT. Translation gives CASSLEPRLIGELFF.